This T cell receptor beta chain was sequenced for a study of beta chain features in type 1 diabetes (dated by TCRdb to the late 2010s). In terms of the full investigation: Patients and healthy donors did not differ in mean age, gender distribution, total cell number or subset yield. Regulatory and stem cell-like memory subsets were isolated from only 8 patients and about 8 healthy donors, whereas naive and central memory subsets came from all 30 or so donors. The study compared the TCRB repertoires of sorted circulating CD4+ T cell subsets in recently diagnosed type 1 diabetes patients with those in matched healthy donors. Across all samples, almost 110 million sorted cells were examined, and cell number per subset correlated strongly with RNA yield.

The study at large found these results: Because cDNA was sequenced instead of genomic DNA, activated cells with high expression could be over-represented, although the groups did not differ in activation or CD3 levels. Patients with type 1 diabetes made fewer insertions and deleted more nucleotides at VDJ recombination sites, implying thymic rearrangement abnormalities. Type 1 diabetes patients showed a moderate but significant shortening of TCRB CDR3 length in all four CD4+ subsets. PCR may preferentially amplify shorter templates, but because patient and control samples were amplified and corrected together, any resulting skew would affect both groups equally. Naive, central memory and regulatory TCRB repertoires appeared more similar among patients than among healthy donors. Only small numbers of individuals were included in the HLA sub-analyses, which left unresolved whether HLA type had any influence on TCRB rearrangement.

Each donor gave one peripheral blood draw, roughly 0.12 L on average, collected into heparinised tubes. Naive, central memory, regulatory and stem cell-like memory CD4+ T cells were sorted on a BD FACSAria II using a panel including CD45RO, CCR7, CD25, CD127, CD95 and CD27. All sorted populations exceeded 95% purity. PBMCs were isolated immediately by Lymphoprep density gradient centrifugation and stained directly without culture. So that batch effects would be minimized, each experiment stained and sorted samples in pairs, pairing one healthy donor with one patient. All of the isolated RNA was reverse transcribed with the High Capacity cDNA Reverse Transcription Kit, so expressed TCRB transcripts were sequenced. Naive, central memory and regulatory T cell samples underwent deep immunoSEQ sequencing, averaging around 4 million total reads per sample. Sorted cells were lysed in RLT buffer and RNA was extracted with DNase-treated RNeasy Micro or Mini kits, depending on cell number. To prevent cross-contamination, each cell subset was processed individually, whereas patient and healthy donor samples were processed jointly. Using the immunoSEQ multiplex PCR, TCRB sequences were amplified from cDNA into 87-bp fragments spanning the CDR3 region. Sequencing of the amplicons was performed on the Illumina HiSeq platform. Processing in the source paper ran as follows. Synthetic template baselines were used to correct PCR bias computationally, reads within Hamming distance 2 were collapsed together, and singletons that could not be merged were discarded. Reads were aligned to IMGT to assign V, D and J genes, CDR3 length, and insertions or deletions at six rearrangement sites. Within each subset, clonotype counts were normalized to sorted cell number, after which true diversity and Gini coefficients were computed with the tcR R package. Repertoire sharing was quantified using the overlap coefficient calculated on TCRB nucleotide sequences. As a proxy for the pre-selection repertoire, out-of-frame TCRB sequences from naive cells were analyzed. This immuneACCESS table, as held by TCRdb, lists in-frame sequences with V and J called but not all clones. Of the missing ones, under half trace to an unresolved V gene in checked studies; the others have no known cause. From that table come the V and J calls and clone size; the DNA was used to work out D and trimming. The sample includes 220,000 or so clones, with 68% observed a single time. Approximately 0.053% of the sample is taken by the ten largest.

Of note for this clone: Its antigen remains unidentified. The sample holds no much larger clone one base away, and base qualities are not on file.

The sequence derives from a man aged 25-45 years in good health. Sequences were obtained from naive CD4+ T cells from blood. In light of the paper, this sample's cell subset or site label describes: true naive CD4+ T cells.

The DNA reads TGCAGCGTTGGGGGACAGGGGGCGATTGTTGGCTACACCTTC. It translates to CSVGGQGAIVGYTF. The rearranged segments are TRBV29-1 and TRBJ1-2; TRBD1 fits 12 bases in the junction. Unmatched junction bases come to 7, with V trimmed by 4 bases and J by 7 bases. The CDR3 covers 14 residues, taking in both the cysteine and the phenylalanine. Of the read, only the CDR3 DNA is kept; its 42 bases are in frame from base 1. From a lookup of the germline V gene, CDR1 and CDR2 are SQVTM and ANQGSEA.